These 5 T cell receptor beta chains share one sample of origin, sequenced in a study of T-cell reconstitution after alpha-beta-depleted transplantation in children. Library preparation (for TCRbeta) was performed with unique molecular identifiers. One entry per CDR3 protein, called by TCRdb with MiXCR from the PCR reads. The table includes about 540,000 distinct CDR3 sequences, about 17% detected once. The sequencing here drew on PBMCs from the stem cell graft donor, taken from the stem cell graft. The receptors come from a human donor who donated a stem cell graft to a child with acute lymphoblastic leukemia.

This clonotype was found a few times. This chain joins TRBV19 and TRBJ2-7, with a weak D call TRBD1 (6 bases). The CDR3 consists of 14 residues. CDR1 is LNHDA and CDR2 is SQIVND in the germline V gene (reference sequence). V was trimmed by 1 base and J by 5 bases, leaving 12 bases between them. The CDR3 bases are TGTGCCAGTAGTATAGGACAGGAGTACGACGAGCAGTACTTC. This encodes CASSIGQEYDEQYF. The full variable domain, completed using reference TRBV19 and TRBJ2-7, is DGGITQSPKYLFRKEGQNVTLSCEQNLNHDAMYWYRQDPGQGLRLIYYSQIVNDFQKGDIAEGYSVSREKKESFPLTVTSAQKNPTAFYLCASSIGQEYDEQYFGPGTRLTVT.

V gene TRBV5-1 combines with J gene TRBJ2-5, with TRBD1 matching over 7 bases. The CDR3 extends over 15 amino acids. Looked up from germline, CDR1 is SGHRS and CDR2 is YFSETQ. The ends lost 4 bases at V and 2 bases at J; junction bases unmatched: 8. For the CDR3, the DNA is TGCGCCAGCAGCAGACAGGGAACCCCACAAGAGACCCAGTACTTC. Protein product: CASSRQGTPQETQYF.

The chain carries TRBV4-1 and TRBJ2-2, with 7 nucleotides matching TRBD2. Germline V gene lookup returns CDR1 MGHRA and CDR2 YSYEKL. The CDR3 length is 18 residues. V shed 5 bases and J 8 bases; nucleotides not matched to a gene: 20. The CDR3 bases are TGCGCCAGCAGCTTCACCCCAGGGCGGGAGAAGGGTATGGGGGAGCTGTTTTTT. The encoded protein is CASSFTPGREKGMGELFF.

Many counts were recorded for this clonotype. The J gene is TRBJ2-7, the V gene TRBV11-2; TRBD2 matches at 7 bases. The CDR3 totals 14 residues. J was trimmed by 4 bases and V by 5 bases; bases with no gene match: 8. CDR1 is SGHAT, CDR2 FQNNGV, per germline. The CDR3 is CASSPGLAVYEQYF. In nucleotides, the CDR3 is TGTGCCAGCAGCCCCGGGCTAGCGGTGTACGAGCAGTACTTC. The full variable domain, in which reference TRBV11-2 and TRBJ2-7 provide the parts outside the CDR3, is EAGVAQSPRYKIIEKRQSVAFWCNPISGHATLYWYQQILGQGPKLLIQFQNNGVVDDSQLPKDRFSAERLKGVDSTLKIQPAKLEDSAVYLCASSPGLAVYEQYFGPGTRLTVT.

This clonotype was recorded a few times. The chain links TRBV5-1 to TRBJ2-3, with 11 nucleotides matching TRBD2. The V segment lost 5 bases and the J segment 4 bases; nucleotides outside the gene matches: 21. Per the germline V gene, CDR1 is SGHRS and CDR2 is YFSETQ. CDR3 size: 20 residues. CDR3 coding DNA: TGCGCCAGCAGGACCCCCATGGGGAGGGGCCTAGCGGGAGGATCAGATACGCAGTATTTT. Protein sequence: CASRTPMGRGLAGGSDTQYF.